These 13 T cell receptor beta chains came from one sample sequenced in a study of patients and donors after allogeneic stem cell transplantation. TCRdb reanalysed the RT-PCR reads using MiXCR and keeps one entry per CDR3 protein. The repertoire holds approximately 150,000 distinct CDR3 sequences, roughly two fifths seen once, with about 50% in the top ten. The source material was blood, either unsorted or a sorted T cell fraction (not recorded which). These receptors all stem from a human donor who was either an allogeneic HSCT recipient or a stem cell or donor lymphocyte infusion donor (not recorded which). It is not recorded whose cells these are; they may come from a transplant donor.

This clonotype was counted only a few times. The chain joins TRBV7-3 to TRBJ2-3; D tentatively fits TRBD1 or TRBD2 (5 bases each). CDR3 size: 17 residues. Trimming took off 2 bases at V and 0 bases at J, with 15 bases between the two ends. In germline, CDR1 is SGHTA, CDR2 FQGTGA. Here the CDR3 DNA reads TGTGCCAGCAGCTTAGAGAATCGGGGCCCTAGCACAGATACGCAGTATTTT. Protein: CASSLENRGPSTDTQYF.

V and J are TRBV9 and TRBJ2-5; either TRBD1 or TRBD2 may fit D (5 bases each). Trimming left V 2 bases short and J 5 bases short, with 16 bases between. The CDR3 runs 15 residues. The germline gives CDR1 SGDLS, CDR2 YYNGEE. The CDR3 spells CASSVGVSLSETQYF. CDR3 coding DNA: TGTGCCAGCAGCGTGGGGGTTTCTTTATCGGAGACCCAGTACTTC.

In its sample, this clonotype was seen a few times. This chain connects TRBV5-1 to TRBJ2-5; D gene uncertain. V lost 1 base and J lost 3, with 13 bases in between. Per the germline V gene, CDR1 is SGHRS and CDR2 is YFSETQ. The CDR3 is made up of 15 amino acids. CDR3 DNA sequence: TGCGCCAGCAGCTTGTGGCCCAGCCTCGAAGAGACCCAGTACTTC. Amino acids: CASSLWPSLEETQYF. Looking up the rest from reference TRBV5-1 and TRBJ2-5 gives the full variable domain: KAGVTQTPRYLIKTRGQQVTLSCSPISGHRSVSWYQQTPGQGLQFLFEYFSETQRNKGNFPGRFSGRQFSNSRSEMNVSTLELGDSALYLCASSLWPSLEETQYFGPGTRLLVL.

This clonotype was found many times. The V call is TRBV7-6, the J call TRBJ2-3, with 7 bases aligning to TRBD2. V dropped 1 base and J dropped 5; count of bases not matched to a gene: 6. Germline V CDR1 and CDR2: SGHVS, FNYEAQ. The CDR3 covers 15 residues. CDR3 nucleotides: TGTGCCAGCAGCTTAGTTGGGGGGGTGGAAGATACGCAGTATTTT. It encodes CASSLVGGVEDTQYF.

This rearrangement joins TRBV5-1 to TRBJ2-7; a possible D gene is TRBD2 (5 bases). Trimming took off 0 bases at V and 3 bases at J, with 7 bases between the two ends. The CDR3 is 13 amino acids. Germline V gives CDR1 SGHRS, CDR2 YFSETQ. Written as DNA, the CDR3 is TGCGCCAGCAGCTTGGCGAGCGGCTACGAGCAGTACTTC. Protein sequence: CASSLASGYEQYF.

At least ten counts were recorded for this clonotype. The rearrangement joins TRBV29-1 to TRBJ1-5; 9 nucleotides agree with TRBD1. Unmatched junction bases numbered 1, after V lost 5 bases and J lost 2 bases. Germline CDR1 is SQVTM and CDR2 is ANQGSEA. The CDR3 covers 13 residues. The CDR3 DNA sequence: TGCAGCGTTAGGGACAGGGGCAATCAGCCCCAGCATTTT. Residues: CSVRDRGNQPQHF.

The CDR3, as DNA: TGCAGTGCCAGGGGACAGGGACTCATTAACTATGGCTACACCTTC. Translation: CSARGQGLINYGYTF. The chain uses TRBV20-1 and TRBJ1-2, with 9 nucleotides matching TRBD1. The CDR3 is made up of 15 amino acids. The junction had 9 bases not matched to a gene; V was cut back by 6 bases and J by 1 base. The germline gives CDR1 DFQATT, CDR2 SNEGSKA (reference sequence).

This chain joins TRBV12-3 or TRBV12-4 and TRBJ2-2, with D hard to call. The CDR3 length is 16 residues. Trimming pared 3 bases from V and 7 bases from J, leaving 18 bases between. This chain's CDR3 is CASSFFPARLHGELFF. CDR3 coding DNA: TGTGCCAGCAGTTTTTTCCCGGCTCGGCTCCACGGGGAGCTGTTTTTT.

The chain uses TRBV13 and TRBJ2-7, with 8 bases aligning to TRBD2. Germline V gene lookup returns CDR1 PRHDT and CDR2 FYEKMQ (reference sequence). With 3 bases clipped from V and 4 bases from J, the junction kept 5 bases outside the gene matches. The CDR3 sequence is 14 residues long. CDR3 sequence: CASSLSGGFYEQYF. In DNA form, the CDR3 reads TGTGCCAGCAGCTTGAGCGGGGGCTTTTACGAGCAGTACTTC.

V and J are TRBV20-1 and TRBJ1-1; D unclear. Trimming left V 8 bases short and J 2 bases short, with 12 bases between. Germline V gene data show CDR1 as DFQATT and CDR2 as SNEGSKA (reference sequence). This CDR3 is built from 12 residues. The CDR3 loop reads CSYPSRNTEAFF. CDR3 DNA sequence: TGCAGTTATCCCTCCAGAAACACTGAAGCTTTCTTT.

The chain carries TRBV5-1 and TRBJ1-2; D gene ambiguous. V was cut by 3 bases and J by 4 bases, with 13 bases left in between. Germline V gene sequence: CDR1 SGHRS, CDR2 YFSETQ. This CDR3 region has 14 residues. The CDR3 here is CASSSGGQLYGYTF. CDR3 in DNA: TGCGCCAGCAGCTCCGGTGGGCAGCTCTATGGCTACACCTTC. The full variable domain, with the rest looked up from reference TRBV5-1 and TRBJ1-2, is KAGVTQTPRYLIKTRGQQVTLSCSPISGHRSVSWYQQTPGQGLQFLFEYFSETQRNKGNFPGRFSGRQFSNSRSEMNVSTLELGDSALYLCASSSGGQLYGYTFGSGTRLTVV.

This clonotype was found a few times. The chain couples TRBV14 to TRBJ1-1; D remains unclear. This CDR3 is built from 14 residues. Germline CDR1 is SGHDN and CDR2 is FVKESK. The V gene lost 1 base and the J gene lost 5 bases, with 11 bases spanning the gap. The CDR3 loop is CASSQVRRGTEAFF. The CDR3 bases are TGTGCCAGCAGCCAAGTCCGGAGAGGGACTGAAGCTTTCTTT.

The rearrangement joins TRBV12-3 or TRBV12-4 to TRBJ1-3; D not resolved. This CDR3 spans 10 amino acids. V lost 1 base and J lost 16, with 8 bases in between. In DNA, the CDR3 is TGTGCCAGCAGTTTAGGGACTATGTATTTT. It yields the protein CASSLGTMYF.